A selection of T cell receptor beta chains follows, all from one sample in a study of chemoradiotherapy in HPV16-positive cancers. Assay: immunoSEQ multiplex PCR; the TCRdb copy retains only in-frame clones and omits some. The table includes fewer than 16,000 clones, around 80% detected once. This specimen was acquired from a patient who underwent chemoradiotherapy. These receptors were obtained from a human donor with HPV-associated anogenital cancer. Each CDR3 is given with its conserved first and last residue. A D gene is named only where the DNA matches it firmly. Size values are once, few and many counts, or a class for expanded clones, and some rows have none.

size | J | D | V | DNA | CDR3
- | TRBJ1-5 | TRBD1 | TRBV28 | TGTGCCAGCAGTTTTAGGACAGGGTGGCAGCCCCAGCATTTT | CASSFRTGWQPQHF
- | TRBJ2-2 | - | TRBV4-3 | TGCGCCAGCAGCCAAGATCGGGTTTACACCGGGGAGCTGTTTTTT | CASSQDRVYTGELFF
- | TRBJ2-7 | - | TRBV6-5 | TGTGCCAGCAGTTACGGTGCCGGGGGCGAGCAGTACTTC | CASSYGAGGEQYF
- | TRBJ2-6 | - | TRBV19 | TGTGCCAGTGGGGCGGGACCTGGGGCCAACGTCCTGACTTTC | CASGAGPGANVLTF
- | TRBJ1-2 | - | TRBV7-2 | TGTGCCAGCAGCTTAGCGCAGGGCAACTATGGCTACACCTTC | CASSLAQGNYGYTF
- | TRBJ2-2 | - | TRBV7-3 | TGTGCCAGCAGCTTAAGGGTCACCGGGGAGCTGTTTTTT | CASSLRVTGELFF
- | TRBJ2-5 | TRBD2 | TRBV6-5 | TGTGCCAGCCGATGGGAACTAGCGGGGGGAGAGACCCAGTACTTC | CASRWELAGGETQYF
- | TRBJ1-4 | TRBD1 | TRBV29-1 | TGCAGCGTTGACGGGACAGGGGGGGGAGAAAAACTGTTTTTT | CSVDGTGGGEKLFF
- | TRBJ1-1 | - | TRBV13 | TGTGCCAGCAGCTTAACCCACCGTGAAGCTTTCTTT | CASSLTHREAFF
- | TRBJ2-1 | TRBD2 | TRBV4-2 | TGTGCCAGCAGCGACCCGACTAGCGGGGATGCAAATGAGCAGTTCTTC | CASSDPTSGDANEQFF
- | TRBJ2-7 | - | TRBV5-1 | TGCGCCAGCAGCTTCTCGACTAGATCCTACGAGCAGTACTTC | CASSFSTRSYEQYF
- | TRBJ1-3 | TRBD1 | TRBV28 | TGTGCCAGCAGTCCTAGACGGCTCGGGACAGGCGCTGGAAACACCATATATTTT | CASSPRRLGTGAGNTIYF
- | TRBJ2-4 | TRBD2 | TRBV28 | TGTGCAGCGGGGGGAGCCAAAAACATTCAGTACTTC | CAAGGAKNIQYF
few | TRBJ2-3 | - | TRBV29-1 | TGCAGCATCCAAGGGGCGAGCCAGGGCACAGATACGCAGTATTTT | CSIQGASQGTDTQYF
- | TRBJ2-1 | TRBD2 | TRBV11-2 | TGTGCCAGCAGCCTATATCGGGGGGGCGAAACCTACAATGAGCAGTTCTTC | CASSLYRGGETYNEQFF
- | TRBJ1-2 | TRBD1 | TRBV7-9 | TGTGCCAGCAGCTTAGTCGAACAGGGGAGCTACACCTTC | CASSLVEQGSYTF
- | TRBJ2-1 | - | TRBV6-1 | TGTGCCAGCACCCTGTCAACTGAGCAGTTCTTC | CASTLSTEQFF
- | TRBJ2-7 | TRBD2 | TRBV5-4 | TGTGCCAGCAGCGGAACTAGCGGGGGCTACGAGCAGTACTTC | CASSGTSGGYEQYF
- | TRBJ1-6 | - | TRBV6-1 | TGTGCCAGCAGTGAAGTCTGGGTTAGTGAATCACCCCTCCACTTT | CASSEVWVSESPLHF
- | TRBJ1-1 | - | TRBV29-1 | TGCTTGTGCGACCAGGACACTGAAGCTTTCTTT | CLCDQDTEAFF
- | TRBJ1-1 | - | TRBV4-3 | TGCGCCAGCAGCCATCGATGGGCGGCGACACGAACTAACATGAACACTGAAGCTTTCTTT | CASSHRWAATRTNMNTEAFF
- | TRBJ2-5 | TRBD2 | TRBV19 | TGTGCCAGCTCCCCGCCGGGACTAGCGGGGGGGCGAGAGACCCAGTACTTC | CASSPPGLAGGRETQYF
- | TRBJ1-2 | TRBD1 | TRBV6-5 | TGTGCCAGCAGTCGGGACAGAGGGTATGGCTACACCTTC | CASSRDRGYGYTF
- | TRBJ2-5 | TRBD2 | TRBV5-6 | TGTGCCAGCAGCTTACTAGCGGGGGGTAGGGAGACCCAGTACTTC | CASSLLAGGRETQYF
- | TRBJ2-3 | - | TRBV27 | TGTGCCAGCAGTCTTCTAGCGTCAGGCACAGATACGCAGTATTTT | CASSLLASGTDTQYF
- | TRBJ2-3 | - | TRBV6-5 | TGTGCCAGCAGTTACTCGTCAGGCTCGAGCACAGATACGCAGTATTTT | CASSYSSGSSTDTQYF
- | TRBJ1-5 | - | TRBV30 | TGTGCCTGGAGTGGACAGATAAATCAGCCCCAGCATTTT | CAWSGQINQPQHF
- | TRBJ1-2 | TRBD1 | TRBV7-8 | TGTGCCAGCAGCTTAGCTCGCGCAGGGGGGGACTATGGCTACACCTTC | CASSLARAGGDYGYTF
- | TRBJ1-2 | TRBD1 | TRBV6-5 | TGTGCCAGCAGTTACGCGGGACAGAAGATGAGGGGCTACACCTTC | CASSYAGQKMRGYTF
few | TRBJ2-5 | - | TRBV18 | TGTGCCAGCTCACCCATCGCAGAGACCCAGTACTTC | CASSPIAETQYF
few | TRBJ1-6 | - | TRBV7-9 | TGTGCCAGCAGCCCCGAGGCGATGCATTCACCCCTCCACTTT | CASSPEAMHSPLHF
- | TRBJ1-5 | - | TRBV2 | TGTGCCAGCAGTGAACTTGGGGGATCTGAACAGCCCCAGCATTTT | CASSELGGSEQPQHF
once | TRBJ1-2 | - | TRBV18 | TGTGCCAGCTCACCACCAAAAGGGTATGGCTACACCTTC | CASSPPKGYGYTF
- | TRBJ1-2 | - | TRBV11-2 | TGTGCCAGCAGCTTAACAGGGAACAACTATGGCTACACCTTC | CASSLTGNNYGYTF
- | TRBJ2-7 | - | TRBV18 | TGTGCCAGCTCACCAGGGAGTGGCTCCTACGAGCAGTACTTC | CASSPGSGSYEQYF
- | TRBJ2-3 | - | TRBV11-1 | TGTGCCAGCAGCCCTTACCCTATCATGAGAGGCACAGATACGCAGTATTTT | CASSPYPIMRGTDTQYF
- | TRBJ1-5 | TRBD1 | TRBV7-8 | TGTGCCAGCAGCCCCGCGGGGTTTACGACAGGGGTGAGTCAGCCCCAGCATTTT | CASSPAGFTTGVSQPQHF
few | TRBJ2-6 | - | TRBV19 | TGTGCCAGTATTCTACGTCCAGGTTCCGGGGCCAACGTCCTGACTTTC | CASILRPGSGANVLTF
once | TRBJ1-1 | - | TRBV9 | TGTGCCAGCAGCGTAGGCGGGGACACTGAAGCTTTCTTT | CASSVGGDTEAFF
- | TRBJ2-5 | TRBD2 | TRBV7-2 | TGTGCCAGCAGGGTGAGCGGGGGATTACAAGAGACCCAGTACTTC | CASRVSGGLQETQYF
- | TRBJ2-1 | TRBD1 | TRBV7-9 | TGTGCCAGCAGCCGGGGACAGGGTAGGAATGAGCAGTTCTTC | CASSRGQGRNEQFF
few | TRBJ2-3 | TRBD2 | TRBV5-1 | TGCGCCAGCAGCTTGGGGGCTAGCGGGGGAGGTGATACGCAGTATTTT | CASSLGASGGGDTQYF
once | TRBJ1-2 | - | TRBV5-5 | TGTGCCAGCAGGATGGCGGGGGCCTATGGCTACACCTTC | CASRMAGAYGYTF
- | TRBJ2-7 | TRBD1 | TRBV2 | TGTGCCACTATAGGGGGCCTATCCTACGAGCAGTACTTC | CATIGGLSYEQYF
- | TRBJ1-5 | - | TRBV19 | TGTGCCAGTGATCGCCAGGGCGGACAGCCCCAGCATTTT | CASDRQGGQPQHF
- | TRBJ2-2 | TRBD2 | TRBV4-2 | TGTGCCAGCAGCCAAGAGATGCGGGGGGGTTTGAACACCGGGGAGCTGTTTTTT | CASSQEMRGGLNTGELFF
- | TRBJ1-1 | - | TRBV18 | TGTGCCAGCTCCCTCGGTTGGACTGAAGCTTTCTTT | CASSLGWTEAFF
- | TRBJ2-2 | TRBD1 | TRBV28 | TGTGCCAGCAGCCGGGACAGGGCTCCCAAGGCCGGGGAGCTGTTTTTT | CASSRDRAPKAGELFF
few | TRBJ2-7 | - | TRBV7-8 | TGTGCCAGCAGCTTAACGGGGGTTCGGAGCTCCTACGAGCAGTACTTC | CASSLTGVRSSYEQYF